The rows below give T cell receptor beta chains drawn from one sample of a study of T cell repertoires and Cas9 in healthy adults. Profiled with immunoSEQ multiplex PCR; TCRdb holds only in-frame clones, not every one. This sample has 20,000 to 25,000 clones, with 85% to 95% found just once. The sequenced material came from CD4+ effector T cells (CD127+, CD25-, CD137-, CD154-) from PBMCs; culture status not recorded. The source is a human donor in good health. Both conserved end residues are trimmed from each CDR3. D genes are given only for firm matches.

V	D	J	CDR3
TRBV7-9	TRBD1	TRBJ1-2	ASSSSVTGGGNYGYT
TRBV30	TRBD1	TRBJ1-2	AWNRGTYGYT
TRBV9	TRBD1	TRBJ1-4	ASSPYVGQNEKLF
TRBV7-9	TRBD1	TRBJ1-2	ASSGTGYDGYT
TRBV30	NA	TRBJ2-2	AWSRDGDTGELF
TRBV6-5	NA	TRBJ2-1	ASRSTGRYNEQF
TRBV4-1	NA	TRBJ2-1	ASSQEQSSYNEQF
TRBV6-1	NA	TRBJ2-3	ASRWEDTQY
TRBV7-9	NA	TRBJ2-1	ATPEGGDEQF
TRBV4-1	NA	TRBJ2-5	ASSLPRGETQY
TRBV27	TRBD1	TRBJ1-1	ASSKDRSNTEAF
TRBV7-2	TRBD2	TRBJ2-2	ASSARLAGGRTGELF
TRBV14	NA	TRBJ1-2	ASSPMRTTYGYT
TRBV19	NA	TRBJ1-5	ASSKARAAEPQH
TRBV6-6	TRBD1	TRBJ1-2	ASSPRQGLYGYT
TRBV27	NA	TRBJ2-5	ASRHTSSETQY
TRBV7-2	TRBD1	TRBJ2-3	ASATDRAQDTQY
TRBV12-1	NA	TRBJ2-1	ASSWSVADYNEQF
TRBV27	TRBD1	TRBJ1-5	ASSNDGTGDNQPQH
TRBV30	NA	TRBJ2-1	AWSNYNEQF
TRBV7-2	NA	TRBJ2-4	ASSPHRPGKNIQY
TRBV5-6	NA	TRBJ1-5	ASSLGAGKDQPQH
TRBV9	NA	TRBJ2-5	ASSVGALKTQY
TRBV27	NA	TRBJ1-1	ASSPQGTEAF
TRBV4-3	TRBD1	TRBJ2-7	ASSQTGGLDEQY
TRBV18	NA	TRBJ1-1	ASSPPQGRVMNTEAF
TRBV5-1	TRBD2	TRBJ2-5	ASSGTTQETQY
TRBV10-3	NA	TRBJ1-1	AIAEGGNTEAF
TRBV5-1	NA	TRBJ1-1	ASSLIMNTEAF
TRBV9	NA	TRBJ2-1	ASSAGNEQF
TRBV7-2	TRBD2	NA	ASRRTSGVYEQY
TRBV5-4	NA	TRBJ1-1	ASTRAGMFTEAF
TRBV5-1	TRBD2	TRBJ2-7	ASSSPGLRGGSSYEQY
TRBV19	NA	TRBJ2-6	ASRPPGSGANVLT
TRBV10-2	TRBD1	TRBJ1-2	ASTSTGAAGYT
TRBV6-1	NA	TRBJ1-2	ASSVNFQGGGYT
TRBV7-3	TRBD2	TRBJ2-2	ASSPTSGGAGELF
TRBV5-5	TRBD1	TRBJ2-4	ASRVEVAGTGWPKNIQY
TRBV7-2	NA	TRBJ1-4	ASSGGVTNEKLF
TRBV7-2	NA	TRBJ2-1	ASSWTSYNEQF
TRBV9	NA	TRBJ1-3	ASSVDDSTSGNTIY
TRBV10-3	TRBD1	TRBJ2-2	AISAQGQGITGELF
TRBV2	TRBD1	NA	ASSVRQGVGYEQY
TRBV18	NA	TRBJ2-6	ASSPQAGAGANVLT
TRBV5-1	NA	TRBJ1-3	VSSPRDTFLSGNTIY
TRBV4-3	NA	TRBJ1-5	ASSQEGYQPQH